The source of this T cell receptor beta chain is a study of blood T cells in healthy people across ages. Primers used in a second PCR of roughly 7 to 12 cycles were a sample-barcoded 5' primer and a J-beta primer mix. TCRdb re-derived calls from the 5' RACE reads in MiXCR, one entry per CDR3 protein. This table has over 1,500,000 distinct CDR3 sequences, more than 35% appearing once. Each of the donors had around 9 milliliters of peripheral blood drawn into EDTA-treated Vacutainer tubes. This clonotype was counted between two and nine times. This CDR3 has 13 amino acids. The V end lost 2 bases, the J end lost 8 bases, and 10 bases lay between the germline ends. Germline loops: CDR1 SEHNR, CDR2 FQNEAQ (reference sequence).

This receptor was obtained from a human donor in good health. The chain has TRBV7-9 and TRBJ2-1; tentative D call: TRBD2 (5 bases). Sequencing was done on a sample of blood. The CDR3 here is CASSLIGVHEQFF. CDR3 DNA: TGTGCCAGCAGCTTAATCGGGGTCCATGAGCAGTTCTTC.